Each of the 19 T cell receptor beta chains below was sequenced from the same sample in a study of vaccination and CD4 T cells after COVID-19. No cognate antigen is known for these TCRs. Sequencing of cultured CD4+ T cell DNA used the Oncomine TCR Beta short-read assay. TCRdb reanalysed the PCR reads using MiXCR and keeps one entry per CDR3 protein. This sample carries around 13,000 distinct CDR3 sequences, under 75% of them seen once, and the ten largest clones take 18%. Regarding treatment: roughly 10-day PBMC culture with coronavirus spike peptide pools or control peptides (ViraFEST assay). Sequenced input: CD4+ T cells from blood, cultured in vitro. These receptors all stem from a human donor who had recovered from COVID-19.

V and J are TRBV9 and TRBJ1-1, with no clear D. Trimming pared 0 bases from V and 11 bases from J, leaving 11 bases between. Per germline, CDR1 SGDLS and CDR2 YYNGEE. CDR3 length: 12 amino acids. CDR3 in DNA: TGTGCCAGCAGCGTAGTGCAGGAAGGGGCTTTCTTT. As protein: CASSVVQEGAFF.

Here the CDR3 DNA reads TGTGCCAGCAGCTTAGAAGGCAGTAACTCTGGAAACACCATATATTTT. Translation: CASSLEGSNSGNTIYF. The V call is TRBV7-2, the J call TRBJ1-3; D remains unclear. Germline lookup yields CDR1 SGHTA and CDR2 FQGNSA. The CDR3 covers 16 residues. The V and J ends lost 1 base and 0 bases respectively, with 10 bases between them.

J is TRBJ2-7 and V is TRBV7-9, with 10 bases aligning to TRBD2. After removal of 5 bases from V and 6 bases from J, the junction contained 10 bases not matched to a gene. The CDR3 is 15 residues long. From germline, CDR1 is SEHNR and CDR2 FQNEAQ (reference sequence). The CDR3 loop is CASSRIAGGIGEQYF. CDR3 nucleotide sequence: TGTGCCAGCAGCCGAATAGCGGGAGGAATAGGCGAGCAGTACTTC.

This clonotype was recorded a few times. The V gene is TRBV7-3, the J gene TRBJ1-1; D gene uncertain. CDR3 size: 14 residues. Germline V CDR1 and CDR2: SGHTA, FQGTGA. The germline V and J ends were trimmed by 1 base and 4 bases, with 10 bases remaining between them. In DNA form, the CDR3 reads TGTGCCAGCAGCTTAAATAGCTGGGGCACTGAAGCTTTCTTT. The encoded protein is CASSLNSWGTEAFF.

There are a few counts of this clonotype. The chain joins TRBV20-1 to TRBJ2-1; D not resolved. The CDR3 contains 13 residues. Germline CDR1 and CDR2: DFQATT and SNEGSKA (reference sequence). V gave up 3 bases and J gave up 6 bases, with 12 bases separating them. DNA of the CDR3: TGCAGTGCTAGTCTGGGGTACGGCAATGAGCAGTTCTTC. As protein: CSASLGYGNEQFF.

In its sample, this clonotype was seen a few times. The chain recombines TRBV30 with TRBJ1-5; 7 bases are a match to TRBD1. The ends lost 5 bases at V and 0 bases at J; junction bases unmatched: 7. The CDR3 sequence is 15 residues long. Germline CDR1 is GTSNPN and CDR2 is SVGIG (reference sequence). The CDR3 nucleotides are TGTGCCTGGTCAAGGCCAGGGGGTAGCAATCAGCCCCAGCATTTT. As protein: CAWSRPGGSNQPQHF.

The rearrangement uses TRBV5-1 and TRBJ1-5; 7 bases match TRBD1. The CDR3 spans 14 residues. Trimming cost V 2 bases and J 3 bases; bases outside gene matches: 2. Germline CDR1 and CDR2: SGHRS and YFSETQ. The CDR3 DNA reads as TGCGCCAGCAGCTTCGGGACAGCCAATCAGCCCCAGCATTTT. Translating gives CASSFGTANQPQHF.

The chain recombines TRBV19 with TRBJ1-1; D may be TRBD1 (6 bases). Trimming stripped 3 bases from V and 5 bases from J, with 16 bases between. From germline, CDR1 is LNHDA and CDR2 SQIVND (reference sequence). The CDR3 sequence is 15 residues long. The CDR3 spells CASSIPQGSGTEAFF. CDR3 sequence (DNA): TGTGCCAGTAGTATCCCACAGGGTAGTGGAACTGAAGCTTTCTTT.

This chain joins TRBV7-9 and TRBJ2-2; TRBD2 matches at 7 bases. J was trimmed by 1 base and V by 11 bases; bases with no gene match: 10. There are 15 residues in the CDR3. Germline V gene sequence: CDR1 SEHNR, CDR2 FQNEAQ (reference sequence). In nucleotides, the CDR3 is TGTGCCGCCTCTCTAGCGGCCTGGAACACCGGGGAGCTGTTTTTT. It is translated as CAASLAAWNTGELFF.

The gene calls are TRBV15 and TRBJ2-1; possibly TRBD2 for D (5 bases). Germline V lookup: CDR1 LNHNV, CDR2 YYDKDF (reference sequence). V was trimmed by 0 bases and J by 6 bases, leaving 18 bases between them. This CDR3 spans 17 amino acids. The CDR3 DNA follows: TGTGCCACCAGCAGAGAATCGGGATCCACTCTGGGCAATGAGCAGTTCTTC. Translated, it gives CATSRESGSTLGNEQFF.

The genes are TRBV7-2 and TRBJ1-1, with D tentatively TRBD1 (6 bases). From germline, CDR1 is SGHTA and CDR2 FQGNSA. This CDR3 region has 13 residues. V lost 6 bases to trimming and J lost 3 bases, with 11 bases between them. Here the CDR3 reads CASRQGLDTEAFF. The CDR3 nucleotides read TGTGCCAGCAGGCAGGGGTTGGACACTGAAGCTTTCTTT.

The sample holds a few counts of this clonotype. The chain carries TRBV7-9 and TRBJ1-1, with 12 bases matching TRBD1. The CDR3 is made up of 16 amino acids. V trimming: 3 bases; J trimming: 11 bases; junction bases outside the gene matches: 13. Germline lookup yields CDR1 SEHNR and CDR2 FQNEAQ (reference sequence). CDR3 residues: CASSFTPGQGAEGAFF. CDR3 sequence (DNA): TGTGCCAGCAGCTTCACCCCGGGACAGGGGGCCGAGGGGGCTTTCTTT.

V and J are TRBV12-3 or TRBV12-4 and TRBJ1-2; D uncertain. The CDR3 contains 13 residues. Deletions cut 3 bases from V and 3 bases from J, with 8 bases between. This CDR3 reads CASSFVPDYGYTF. The CDR3 DNA follows: TGTGCCAGCAGTTTTGTTCCTGACTATGGCTACACCTTC.

The V and J genes are TRBV10-3 and TRBJ2-5; unclear D gene. Germline V gene sequence: CDR1 ENHRY, CDR2 SYGVKD. Trimming pared 2 bases from V and 3 bases from J, leaving 7 bases between. CDR3 length: 13 amino acids. CDR3 sequence reads: CAISEMREETQYF. In nucleotides, the CDR3 is TGTGCCATCAGTGAGATGAGAGAAGAGACCCAGTACTTC.

The chain is built from TRBV27 and TRBJ1-2, with 7 bases identical to TRBD1. V was pared by 1 base and J by 7 bases, with 6 bases of the junction left unmatched. The CDR3 totals 14 residues. The germline V gene encodes CDR1 MNHEY and CDR2 SMNVEV (reference sequence). The CDR3 DNA is TGTGCCAGCAGTTTATTTTACAGGGGCAGTGGCTACACCTTC. Translated, it gives CASSLFYRGSGYTF.

This clonotype came up once. The chain links TRBV12-3 or TRBV12-4 to TRBJ2-1; weak D call: TRBD2 (6 bases). Trimming shortened V by 3 bases and J by 0 bases, and 12 bases separated the two germline ends. There are 16 residues in the CDR3. CDR3 in amino acids: CASSFGDSFSYNEQFF. As DNA, the CDR3 is TGTGCCAGCAGTTTCGGGGACTCTTTCTCCTACAATGAGCAGTTCTTC.

The chain is built from TRBV20-1 and TRBJ1-5; TRBD1 matches 9 bases. Germline values: CDR1 DFQATT, CDR2 SNEGSKA (reference sequence). The CDR3 is 17 residues long. The trim removed 4 bases at V and 6 bases at J, leaving 16 bases unmatched. The CDR3: CSAKPGQGDPWIQPQHF. The CDR3 DNA sequence: TGCAGTGCTAAACCGGGACAGGGAGATCCTTGGATTCAGCCCCAGCATTTT.

In this sample, this clonotype turned up a few times. This rearrangement joins TRBV10-3 to TRBJ2-3; TRBD2 agrees at 7 bases. The germline CDR1 and CDR2 sequences are ENHRY and SYGVKD. V shed 6 bases, J shed 1 base, and the junction held 4 bases outside the gene matches. The CDR3 is 14 amino acids. CDR3 nucleotides: TGTGCCATCAGGGGGGGGGTCGGCACAGATACGCAGTATTTT. Translating gives CAIRGGVGTDTQYF.

J is TRBJ2-3 and V is TRBV19; 11 nucleotides agree with TRBD2. The germline gives CDR1 LNHDA, CDR2 SQIVND (reference sequence). The length of the CDR3 is 14 residues. J gave up 7 bases and V 9 bases, and 9 bases lay outside the gene matches. The CDR3, as DNA: TGTGCCAGCGCGTTAGCGGGAGGGGGGAATACGCAGTATTTT. Amino acid sequence: CASALAGGGNTQYF.